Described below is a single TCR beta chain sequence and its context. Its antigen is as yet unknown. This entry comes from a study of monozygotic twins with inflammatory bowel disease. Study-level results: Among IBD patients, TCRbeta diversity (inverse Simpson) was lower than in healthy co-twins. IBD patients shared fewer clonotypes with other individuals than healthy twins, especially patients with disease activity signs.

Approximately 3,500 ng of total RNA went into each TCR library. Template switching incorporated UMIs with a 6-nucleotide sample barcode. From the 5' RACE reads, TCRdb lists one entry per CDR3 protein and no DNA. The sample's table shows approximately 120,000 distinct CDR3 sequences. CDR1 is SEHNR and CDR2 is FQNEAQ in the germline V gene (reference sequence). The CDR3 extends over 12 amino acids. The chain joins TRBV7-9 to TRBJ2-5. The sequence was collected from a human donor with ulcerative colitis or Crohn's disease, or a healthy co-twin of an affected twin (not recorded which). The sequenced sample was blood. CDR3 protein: CASSWVQETQYF.